Below, 10 T cell receptor beta chains from the same sample are listed, as sequenced in a study of cytomegalovirus exposure and HLA in healthy donors. Primers: 60 Vbeta forward and 13 Jbeta reverse. Produced via immunoSEQ multiplex PCR; TCRdb's table is partial and in-frame only. The repertoire includes 200,000 or so clones, around four fifths of them detected once, and roughly 1.6% sits in the top ten. Sequencing was carried out using PBMCs. The receptors originated from a middle-aged man in good health and CMV-seronegative.

The rearrangement links TRBV4-1 to TRBJ2-5, with TRBD1 matching 8 bases. The J call may be faulty, since TRBJ2-7 better matches the DNA end. This CDR3 is built from 16 residues. Germline V gene data show CDR1 as MGHRA and CDR2 as YSYEKL. The DNA for the CDR3 is TGCGCCAGCAGCCAAGGTCCCCTCGACAGGGGCTACGAGCAGTACTTC. It translates to CASSQGPLDRGYEQYF.

This chain connects TRBV27 to TRBJ1-1, with 7 bases lining up with TRBD1. Trimming at V came to 0 bases and at J to 1 base, leaving 5 bases not matched to a gene. CDR3 length: 16 amino acids. Germline V gives CDR1 MNHEY, CDR2 SMNVEV (reference sequence). The chain's CDR3 is CASSLSRTGTNTEAFF. In nucleotides, the CDR3 is TGTGCCAGCAGTTTATCAAGGACAGGCACGAACACTGAAGCTTTCTTT.

The V and J genes are TRBV14 and TRBJ2-1; the match to TRBD2 covers 7 bases. The CDR3 length is 15 residues. V was pared by 0 bases and J by 6 bases, with 5 bases of the junction left unmatched. The germline V gene has CDR1 SGHDN and CDR2 FVKESK. The CDR3 bases are TGTGCCAGCAGCCAAGAGACTAGCCTTGGCAATGAGCAGTTCTTC. This gives the protein CASSQETSLGNEQFF.

A single count supports this clone. The CDR3 DNA follows: TGTGCCAGCAGCTTAAAACTAGCGGGGGTCTACACTAAACTTAACACCGGGGAGCTGTTTTTT. Protein: CASSLKLAGVYTKLNTGELFF. V is TRBV13 and J is TRBJ2-2; TRBD2 matches at 11 bases. V was pared by 2 bases and J by 2 bases, with 16 bases of the junction left unmatched. Germline V gives CDR1 PRHDT, CDR2 FYEKMQ (reference sequence). This CDR3 is 21 amino acids long.

The chain has TRBV5-1 and TRBJ1-2; a possible D gene is TRBD1 (6 bases). This CDR3 is built from 13 residues. The germline V gene has CDR1 SGHRS and CDR2 YFSETQ. V was trimmed by 2 bases and J by 6 bases, leaving 11 bases between them. The CDR3 is CASSFGTFNGYTF. For the CDR3, the DNA is TGCGCCAGCAGCTTCGGGACATTTAATGGCTACACCTTC.

The gene calls are TRBV7-9 and TRBJ2-5, with 7 bases lining up with TRBD1. V lost 1 base, J lost 4 bases, and 3 bases stayed unmatched. Germline V lookup: CDR1 SEHNR, CDR2 FQNEAQ (reference sequence). There are 14 residues in the CDR3. This chain's CDR3 is CASSLGGGGETQYF. In DNA form, the CDR3 reads TGTGCCAGCAGCTTAGGAGGGGGCGGAGAGACCCAGTACTTC.

The chain links TRBV7-9 to TRBJ1-6, with 7 nucleotides matching TRBD1. The CDR3 is 13 residues long. CDR1 is SEHNR and CDR2 is FQNEAQ in the germline V gene (reference sequence). V shed 4 bases and J 8 bases; nucleotides not matched to a gene: 2. This CDR3 reads CASSSTGDSPLHF. CDR3 sequence (DNA): TGTGCCAGCAGCTCCACAGGGGATTCACCCCTCCACTTT.

This chain connects TRBV9 to TRBJ1-4, with 9 positions matching TRBD1. V lost 3 bases, J lost 8 bases, and 8 bases stayed unmatched. CDR3 length: 15 amino acids. Germline V lookup: CDR1 SGDLS, CDR2 YYNGEE. This chain's CDR3 is CASSATGTGIEKLFF. In DNA, the CDR3 is TGTGCCAGCAGCGCGACCGGGACAGGGATAGAAAAACTGTTTTTT.

Notes on this clone: Within the sample, other DNA sequences also encode this same CDR3. The rearrangement links TRBV27 to TRBJ2-7; 10 bases are a match to TRBD1. The germline V gene encodes CDR1 MNHEY and CDR2 SMNVEV (reference sequence). V gave up 4 bases and J gave up 1 base; unmatched junction bases: 1. The CDR3 length is 14 residues. The CDR3 DNA sequence: TGTGCCAGCAGTTCGGACAGGGGGTCCTACGAGCAGTACTTC. Translation gives CASSSDRGSYEQYF.

A few counts support this clone. V gene TRBV27 combines with J gene TRBJ2-5; 8 nucleotides align to TRBD2. This CDR3 spans 14 amino acids. Trimming removed 7 bases from V and 4 bases from J; junction bases left unmatched: 8. Germline V gene data show CDR1 as MNHEY and CDR2 as SMNVEV (reference sequence). CDR3 sequence (DNA): TGTGCCAGCACTCGGGGGGGGTTGGGAGAGACCCAGTACTTC. This encodes CASTRGGLGETQYF.